This is a list of T cell receptor beta chains from one sample in a study of blood T cell repertoires in COVID-19. TCRdb keeps only in-frame clones here, not all; method: immunoSEQ multiplex PCR. In the table there are approximately 100,000 clones, around 85% of which are singletons. The sequencing input was peripheral blood. Receptors originate from a man aged 65 to 85 with active or convalescent COVID-19. Both conserved end residues are part of each CDR3. D genes are given only for firm matches. Not every row has a clone size; where given, it reads once, few, many or a size class.

TRBV20-1	TRBJ2-3	-	-	TGCAGTGCTAGAGATGTCCTGACGCAGTATTTT	CSARDVLTQYF
TRBV7-2	TRBJ1-2	TRBD1	-	TGTGCCAGCAGCGTGAGGACAGGGCTAGGCTATGGCTACACCTTC	CASSVRTGLGYGYTF
TRBV28	TRBJ2-7	TRBD2	-	TGTGCCAGCAGTTTACTAGCGGGAGCCTACGAGCAGTACTTC	CASSLLAGAYEQYF
TRBV2	TRBJ1-3	-	-	TGTGCCAGCAGTGATTCGGGAGGTTTCGGAAACACCATATATTTT	CASSDSGGFGNTIYF
TRBV19	TRBJ2-5	-	-	TGTGCCAGTAAAGGTTCCGGAGCCCAGCGTGGGACCCAGTACTTC	CASKGSGAQRGTQYF
TRBV5-4	TRBJ1-2	TRBD1	-	TGTGCCAGCAGCGGGGGACAGGGGGCGTTGCGGGGCTACACCTTC	CASSGGQGALRGYTF
TRBV7-3	TRBJ1-1	-	-	TGTGCCAGCAGCTCCCAGACAGGCGACACTGAAGCTTTCTTT	CASSSQTGDTEAFF
TRBV6-1	TRBJ1-2	TRBD1	-	TGTGCCAGCAGTGAAATCGGGACAGGGTTCGGCTACACCTTC	CASSEIGTGFGYTF
TRBV11-2	TRBJ1-1	TRBD1	-	TGTGCCACAGGGACAGGGGGACGGTTCGCTGAAGCTTTCTTT	CATGTGGRFAEAFF
TRBV11-1	TRBJ1-3	-	-	TGTGCCAGCAGTCGCGGCTACTCTGGAAACACCATATATTTT	CASSRGYSGNTIYF
TRBV6-5	TRBJ2-5	-	once	TGTGCCAGCAGTTACTCGATCGGGGAGACCCAGTACTTC	CASSYSIGETQYF
TRBV27	TRBJ1-6	TRBD1	few	TGTGCCAGCAGTTTACGACAGGGGAATAATTCACCCCTCCACTTT	CASSLRQGNNSPLHF
TRBV6-1	TRBJ2-7	-	-	TGTGCCAGCAGTGACCCGGACGGGGCCTACGAGCAGTACTTC	CASSDPDGAYEQYF
TRBV2	TRBJ2-7	-	-	TGTGCCAGCAGTGTTACTTCCCGTCGGTACTTC	CASSVTSRRYF
TRBV7-9	TRBJ1-2	TRBD1	-	TGTGCCAGCAGCCCGCGACAGGGAGAGGGCTACACCTTC	CASSPRQGEGYTF
TRBV25-1	TRBJ1-2	TRBD1	-	TGTGCCAGCATTGGGACAGGACTTTACTATGGCTACACCTTC	CASIGTGLYYGYTF
TRBV30	TRBJ1-1	-	once	TGTGCCTGGAGTGTAATAGGGGGCACTGAAGCTTTCTTT	CAWSVIGGTEAFF
TRBV19	TRBJ1-1	-	-	TGTGCCAGTAGTTCCATTTCCCCACTTCTCGAAGCTTTCTTT	CASSSISPLLEAFF
TRBV3-1/TRBV3-2	TRBJ1-1	-	few	TGTGCCAGCAGCCACCCAAACACTGAAGCTTTCTTT	CASSHPNTEAFF
TRBV12-5	TRBJ1-2	TRBD1	-	TGTGCTAGTGGTCCCCCGACAGGGAGCCACGGCTACACCTTC	CASGPPTGSHGYTF
TRBV7-3	TRBJ2-2	TRBD2	-	TGTGCCAGCAGCTTAGCGGGAGGGCCCAGCGGGGAGCTGTTTTTT	CASSLAGGPSGELFF
TRBV6-5	TRBJ1-2	TRBD1	-	TGTGCCAGCAGACCTGGACAGGGTAATTATGGCTACACCTTC	CASRPGQGNYGYTF
TRBV6-1	TRBJ1-1	-	-	TGTGCCAGCAGTGAAAAACCTATGAACACTGAAGCTTTCTTT	CASSEKPMNTEAFF
TRBV19	TRBJ2-1	-	-	TGTGCCAGTAGTATAGCGGGGGTTGGAGGTGAGCAGTTCTTC	CASSIAGVGGEQFF
TRBV9	TRBJ2-7	TRBD1	-	TGTGCCAGCAGCCCTTCAGGGACAGAGTTATACTACGAGCAGTACTTC	CASSPSGTELYYEQYF
TRBV2	TRBJ1-5	TRBD1	-	TGTGCCAGCACTCCGGGACAGGGTATCGGTCAGCCCCAGCATTTT	CASTPGQGIGQPQHF
TRBV4-1	TRBJ2-1	TRBD2	-	TGCGCCAGCAGCCAAGATCCCACCCGGACTAGGATCAATGAGCAGTTCTTC	CASSQDPTRTRINEQFF
TRBV6-1	TRBJ1-6	TRBD1	few	TGTGCCAGCAGTGAGGACAGGGGTGCACCCCTCCACTTT	CASSEDRGAPLHF
TRBV18	TRBJ2-1	TRBD2	-	TGTGCCAGCCAGGGACTAGCGGCTTACAATGAGCAGTTCTTC	CASQGLAAYNEQFF